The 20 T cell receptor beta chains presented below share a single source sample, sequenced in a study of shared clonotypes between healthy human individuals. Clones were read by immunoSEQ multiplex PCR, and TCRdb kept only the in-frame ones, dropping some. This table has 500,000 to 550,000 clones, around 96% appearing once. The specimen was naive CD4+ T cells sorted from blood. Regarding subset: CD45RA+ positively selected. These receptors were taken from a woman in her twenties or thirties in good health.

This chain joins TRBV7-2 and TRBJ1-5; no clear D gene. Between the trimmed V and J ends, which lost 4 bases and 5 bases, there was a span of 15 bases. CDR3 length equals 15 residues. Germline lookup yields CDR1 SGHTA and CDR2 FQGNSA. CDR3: CASSSEGGSDQPQHF. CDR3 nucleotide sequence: TGTGCCAGCAGCTCGGAGGGAGGGTCGGATCAGCCCCAGCATTTT.

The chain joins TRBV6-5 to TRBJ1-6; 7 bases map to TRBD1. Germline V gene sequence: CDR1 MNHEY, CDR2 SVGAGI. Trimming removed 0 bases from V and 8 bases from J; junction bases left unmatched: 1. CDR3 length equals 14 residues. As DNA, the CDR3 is TGTGCCAGCAGTTACTCCGGACAGGATTCACCCCTCCACTTT. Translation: CASSYSGQDSPLHF.

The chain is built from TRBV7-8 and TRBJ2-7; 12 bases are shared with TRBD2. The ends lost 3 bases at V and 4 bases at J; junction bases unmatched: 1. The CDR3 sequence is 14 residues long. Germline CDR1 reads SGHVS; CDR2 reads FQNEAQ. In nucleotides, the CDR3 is TGTGCCAGCAGCTTCGGACTAGCGGGATACGAGCAGTACTTC. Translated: CASSFGLAGYEQYF.

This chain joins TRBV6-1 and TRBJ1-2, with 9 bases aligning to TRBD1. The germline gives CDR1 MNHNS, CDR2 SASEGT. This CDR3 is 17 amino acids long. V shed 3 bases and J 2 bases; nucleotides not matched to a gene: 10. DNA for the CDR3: TGTGCCAGCAGTGACATCGGGACAGGGAGTGCAAACTATGGCTACACCTTC. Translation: CASSDIGTGSANYGYTF.

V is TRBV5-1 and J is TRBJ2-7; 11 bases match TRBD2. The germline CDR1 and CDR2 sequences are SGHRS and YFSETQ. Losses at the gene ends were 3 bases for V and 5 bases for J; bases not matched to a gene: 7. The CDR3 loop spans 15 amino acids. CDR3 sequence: CASSYLLAGENEQYF. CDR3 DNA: TGCGCCAGCAGCTACCTACTAGCGGGAGAAAACGAGCAGTACTTC.

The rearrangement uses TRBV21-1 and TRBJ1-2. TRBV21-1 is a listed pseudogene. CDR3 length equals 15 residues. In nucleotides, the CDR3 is TGTGCCAGCAGCAAAGGGCCCGGGGGCAGAGAGGGCTACACCTTC. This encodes CASSKGPGGREGYTF.

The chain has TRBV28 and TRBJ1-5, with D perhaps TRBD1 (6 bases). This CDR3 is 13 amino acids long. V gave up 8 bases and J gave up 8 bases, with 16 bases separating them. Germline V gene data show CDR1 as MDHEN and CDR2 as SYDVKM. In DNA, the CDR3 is TGTGCCAGCGCGAGGGGGGGCGGGGAGCCCCAGCATTTT. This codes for CASARGGGEPQHF. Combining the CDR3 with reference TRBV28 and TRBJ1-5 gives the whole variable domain DVKVTQSSRYLVKRTGEKVFLECVQDMDHENMFWYRQDPGLGLRLIYFSYDVKMKEKGDIPEGYSVSREKKERFSLILESASTNQTSMYLCASARGGGEPQHFGDGTRLSIL.

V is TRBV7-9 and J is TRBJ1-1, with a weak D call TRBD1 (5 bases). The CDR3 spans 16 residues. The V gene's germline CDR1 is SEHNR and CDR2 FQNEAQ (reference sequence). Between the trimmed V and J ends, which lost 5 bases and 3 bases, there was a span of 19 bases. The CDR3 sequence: CASSPDSGVRDTEAFF. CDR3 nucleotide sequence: TGTGCCAGCAGCCCAGATAGCGGGGTCAGGGACACTGAAGCTTTCTTT.

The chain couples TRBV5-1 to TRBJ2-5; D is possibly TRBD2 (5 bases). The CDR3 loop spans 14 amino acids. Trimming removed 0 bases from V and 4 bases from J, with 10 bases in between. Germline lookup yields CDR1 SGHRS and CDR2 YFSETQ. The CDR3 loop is CASSLGGEGETQYF. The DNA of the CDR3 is TGCGCCAGCAGCTTGGGGGGTGAGGGAGAGACCCAGTACTTC.

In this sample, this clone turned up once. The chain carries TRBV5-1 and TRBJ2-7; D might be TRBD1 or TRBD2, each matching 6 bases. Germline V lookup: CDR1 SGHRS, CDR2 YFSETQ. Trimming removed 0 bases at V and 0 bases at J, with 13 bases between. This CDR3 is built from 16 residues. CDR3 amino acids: CASSLAAAGHSYEQYF. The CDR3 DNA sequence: TGCGCCAGCAGCTTGGCGGCGGCGGGACACTCCTACGAGCAGTACTTC.

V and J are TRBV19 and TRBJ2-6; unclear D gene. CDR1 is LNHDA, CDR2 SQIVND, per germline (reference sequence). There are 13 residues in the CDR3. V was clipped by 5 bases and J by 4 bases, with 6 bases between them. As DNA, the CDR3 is TGTGCCAGTAGTCCCCTCGGGGCCAACGTCCTGACTTTC. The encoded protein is CASSPLGANVLTF. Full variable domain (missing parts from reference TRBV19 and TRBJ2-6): DGGITQSPKYLFRKEGQNVTLSCEQNLNHDAMYWYRQDPGQGLRLIYYSQIVNDFQKGDIAEGYSVSREKKESFPLTVTSAQKNPTAFYLCASSPLGANVLTFGAGSRLTVL.

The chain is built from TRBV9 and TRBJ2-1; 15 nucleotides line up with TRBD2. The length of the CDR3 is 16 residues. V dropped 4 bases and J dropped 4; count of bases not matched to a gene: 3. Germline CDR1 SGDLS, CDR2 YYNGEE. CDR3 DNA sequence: TGTGCCAGCAGCAGAGGGACTAGCGGGAGGTACAATGAGCAGTTCTTC. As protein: CASSRGTSGRYNEQFF.

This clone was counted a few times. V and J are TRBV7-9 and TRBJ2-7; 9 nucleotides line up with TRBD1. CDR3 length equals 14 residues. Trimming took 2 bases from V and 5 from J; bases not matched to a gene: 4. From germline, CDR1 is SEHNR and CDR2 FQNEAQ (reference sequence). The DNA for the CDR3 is TGTGCCAGCAGCTTAAGACAGGGGGACGACGAGCAGTACTTC. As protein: CASSLRQGDDEQYF.

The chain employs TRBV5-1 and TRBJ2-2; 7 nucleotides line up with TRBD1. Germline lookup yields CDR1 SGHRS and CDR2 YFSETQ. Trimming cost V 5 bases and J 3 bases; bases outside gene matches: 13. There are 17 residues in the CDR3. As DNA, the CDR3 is TGCGCCAGCAGGACGATGGGGAGACAGGGAGACACCGGGGAGCTGTTTTTT. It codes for CASRTMGRQGDTGELFF. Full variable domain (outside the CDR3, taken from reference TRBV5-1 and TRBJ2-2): KAGVTQTPRYLIKTRGQQVTLSCSPISGHRSVSWYQQTPGQGLQFLFEYFSETQRNKGNFPGRFSGRQFSNSRSEMNVSTLELGDSALYLCASRTMGRQGDTGELFFGEGSRLTVL.

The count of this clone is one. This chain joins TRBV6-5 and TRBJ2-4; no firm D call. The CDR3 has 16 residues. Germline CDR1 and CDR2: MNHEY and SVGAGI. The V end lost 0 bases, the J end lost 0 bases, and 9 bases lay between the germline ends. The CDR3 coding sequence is TGTGCCAGCAGTTACTCGATTTCGACAGCCAAAAACATTCAGTACTTC. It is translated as CASSYSISTAKNIQYF.

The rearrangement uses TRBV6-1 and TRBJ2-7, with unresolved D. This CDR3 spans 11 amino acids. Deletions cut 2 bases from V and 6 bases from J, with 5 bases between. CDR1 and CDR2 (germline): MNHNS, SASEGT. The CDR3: CASSEWGEQYF. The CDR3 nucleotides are TGTGCCAGCAGTGAATGGGGCGAGCAGTACTTC.

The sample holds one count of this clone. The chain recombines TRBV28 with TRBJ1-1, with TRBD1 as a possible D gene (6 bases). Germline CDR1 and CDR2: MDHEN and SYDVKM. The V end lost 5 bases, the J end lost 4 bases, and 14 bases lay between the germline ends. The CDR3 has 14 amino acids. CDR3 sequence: CASSTPPGATEAFF. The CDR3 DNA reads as TGTGCCAGCAGTACCCCCCCGGGGGCCACTGAAGCTTTCTTT.

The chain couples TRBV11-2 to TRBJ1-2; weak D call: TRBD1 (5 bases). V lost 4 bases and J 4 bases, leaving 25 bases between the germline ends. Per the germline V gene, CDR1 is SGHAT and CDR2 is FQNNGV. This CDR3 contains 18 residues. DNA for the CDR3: TGTGCCAGCAGCTCCACCCGTCGACAGATCATAGTAATCTATGGCTACACCTTC. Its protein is CASSSTRRQIIVIYGYTF.

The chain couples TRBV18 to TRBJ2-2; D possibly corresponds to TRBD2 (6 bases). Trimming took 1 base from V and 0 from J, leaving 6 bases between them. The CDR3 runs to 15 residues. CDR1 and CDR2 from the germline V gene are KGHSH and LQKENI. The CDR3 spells CASSPQRANTGELFF. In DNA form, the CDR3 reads TGTGCCAGCTCACCACAGCGGGCGAACACCGGGGAGCTGTTTTTT.

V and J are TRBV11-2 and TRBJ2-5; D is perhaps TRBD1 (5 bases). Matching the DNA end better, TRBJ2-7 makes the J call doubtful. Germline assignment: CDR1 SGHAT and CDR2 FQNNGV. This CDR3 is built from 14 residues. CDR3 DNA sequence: TGTGCCAGCAGCTTAAAAAGACAGACATACGAGCAGTACTTC. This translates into CASSLKRQTYEQYF.